These T cell receptor beta chains were read from a single sample in a study of neurological immune-mediated disorders. TCRdb re-called the 5' RACE reads through MiXCR, storing one row per CDR3 protein. The repertoire holds tens of thousands of distinct CDR3 sequences, roughly 10% seen once, with less than 25% in the top ten. The sequencing sample was made of PBMCs. These receptors originate from a woman between 55 and 75 years old with HTLV-1-associated myelopathy (HAM/TSP). The CDR3 runs from the conserved cysteine through the conserved F or W. A D gene is named only where the DNA matches it firmly. Size tells how often a clone was seen (once, few, many) or the class of an expanded clone, and some rows leave it out.

clone size: many
J gene: TRBJ2-2
V gene: TRBV27
D gene: -
CDR3 protein: CASRGVTANTGELFF
CDR3 DNA: TGTGCCAGCAGAGGTGTGACGGCGAACACCGGGGAGCTGTTTTTT

clone size: many
J gene: TRBJ2-7
V gene: TRBV19
D gene: TRBD1
CDR3 protein: CASSRTGQHYEQYF
CDR3 DNA: TGTGCCAGTAGCCGAACGGGACAGCACTACGAGCAGTACTTC

clone size: many
J gene: TRBJ1-6
V gene: TRBV5-6
D gene: -
CDR3 protein: CASSSLATGSNSPLHF
CDR3 DNA: TGTGCCAGCAGTTCCCTAGCGACAGGAAGCAATTCACCCCTCCACTTT

clone size: many
J gene: TRBJ1-5
V gene: TRBV20-1
D gene: -
CDR3 protein: CSALDPGSGDQPQHF
CDR3 DNA: TGCAGTGCTTTAGACCCCGGGTCCGGGGATCAGCCCCAGCATTTT

clone size: many
J gene: TRBJ2-4
V gene: TRBV20-1
D gene: -
CDR3 protein: CSARDGGQAKNIQYF
CDR3 DNA: TGCAGTGCTAGAGACGGGGGGCAAGCCAAAAACATTCAGTACTTC

clone size: many
J gene: TRBJ1-4
V gene: TRBV5-1
D gene: TRBD1
CDR3 protein: CASSLRQGEEKLFF
CDR3 DNA: TGCGCCAGCAGCCTTCGACAGGGCGAAGAAAAACTGTTTTTT

clone size: -
J gene: TRBJ2-3
V gene: TRBV20-1
D gene: -
CDR3 protein: CSAGLGGPMSDTQYF
CDR3 DNA: TGCAGTGCTGGCCTCGGGGGGCCGATGTCAGATACGCAGTATTTT

clone size: medium-sized
J gene: TRBJ1-1
V gene: TRBV5-1
D gene: -
CDR3 protein: CASSLGITNTEAFF
CDR3 DNA: TGCGCCAGCAGCTTGGGGATTACAAACACTGAAGCTTTCTTT

clone size: many
J gene: TRBJ2-1
V gene: TRBV5-1
D gene: -
CDR3 protein: CASSLGQSVNEQFF
CDR3 DNA: TGCGCCAGCAGCTTAGGGCAATCGGTGAATGAGCAGTTCTTC

clone size: many
J gene: TRBJ1-1
V gene: TRBV5-1
D gene: -
CDR3 protein: CASSLRLNTEAFF
CDR3 DNA: TGCGCCAGCAGCTTGCGGCTGAACACTGAAGCTTTCTTT

clone size: many
J gene: TRBJ1-2
V gene: TRBV5-1
D gene: TRBD1
CDR3 protein: CASSPRPGQGRYGYTF
CDR3 DNA: TGCGCCAGCAGCCCCCGCCCGGGACAGGGACGCTATGGCTACACCTTC

clone size: many
J gene: TRBJ2-7
V gene: TRBV5-1
D gene: -
CDR3 protein: CASSFRQGGYEQYF
CDR3 DNA: TGCGCCAGCAGCTTTCGGCAGGGGGGCTACGAGCAGTACTTC

clone size: many
J gene: TRBJ1-3
V gene: TRBV5-4
D gene: -
CDR3 protein: CASSPGQSSGNTIYF
CDR3 DNA: TGTGCCAGCAGCCCCGGACAGAGCTCTGGAAACACCATATATTTT

clone size: many
J gene: TRBJ1-2
V gene: TRBV5-1
D gene: -
CDR3 protein: CASSLEQANYGYTF
CDR3 DNA: TGCGCCAGCAGCTTGGAACAGGCCAACTATGGCTACACCTTC

clone size: many
J gene: TRBJ2-4
V gene: TRBV5-1
D gene: -
CDR3 protein: CASSFWNSTKNIQYF
CDR3 DNA: TGCGCCAGCAGCTTCTGGAATAGCACCAAAAACATTCAGTACTTC

clone size: many
J gene: TRBJ2-1
V gene: TRBV7-2
D gene: TRBD2
CDR3 protein: CAIQRGSVVFYNEQFF
CDR3 DNA: TGTGCCATACAGCGGGGCTCTGTGGTGTTCTACAATGAGCAGTTCTTC

clone size: many
J gene: TRBJ1-2
V gene: TRBV5-1
D gene: TRBD1
CDR3 protein: CASRSGQGDYGYTF
CDR3 DNA: TGCGCCAGCAGGTCCGGACAGGGGGACTATGGCTACACCTTC

clone size: many
J gene: TRBJ2-3
V gene: TRBV5-1
D gene: TRBD2
CDR3 protein: CASSLGAGGSTDTQYF
CDR3 DNA: TGCGCCAGCAGCTTAGGAGCGGGGGGATCGACAGATACGCAGTATTTT

clone size: many
J gene: TRBJ1-6
V gene: TRBV27
D gene: TRBD1
CDR3 protein: CASKGANNDSPLHF
CDR3 DNA: TGTGCCAGCAAGGGGGCCAATAACGATTCACCCCTCCACTTT

clone size: many
J gene: TRBJ2-1
V gene: TRBV21-1
D gene: -
CDR3 protein: CASSKANGLAGQFF
CDR3 DNA: TGTGCCAGCAGCAAAGCCAACGGGCTGGCGGGCCAGTTCTTC

clone size: many
J gene: TRBJ2-3
V gene: TRBV7-2
D gene: -
CDR3 protein: CASSLRSGPTDTQYF
CDR3 DNA: TGTGCCAGCAGCTTAAGATCCGGACCCACAGATACGCAGTATTTT

clone size: many
J gene: TRBJ1-1
V gene: TRBV10-2
D gene: -
CDR3 protein: CASSESVTTRLNTEAFF
CDR3 DNA: TGCGCCAGCAGTGAGTCGGTCACAACGAGGTTGAACACTGAAGCTTTCTTT

clone size: many
J gene: TRBJ2-1
V gene: TRBV6-5
D gene: TRBD2
CDR3 protein: CASSYRRGALYNEQFF
CDR3 DNA: TGTGCCAGCAGTTACCGGCGGGGGGCTCTCTACAATGAGCAGTTCTTC

clone size: many
J gene: TRBJ2-3
V gene: TRBV7-2
D gene: -
CDR3 protein: CASSLLGGYGTMKTRPRTDTQYF
CDR3 DNA: TGTGCCAGCAGCTTATTAGGGGGATACGGTACGATGAAGACTAGACCCCGCACAGATACGCAGTATTTT

clone size: many
J gene: TRBJ2-7
V gene: TRBV5-1
D gene: TRBD1
CDR3 protein: CASSLVDRGLYEQYF
CDR3 DNA: TGCGCCAGCAGCTTGGTCGACAGGGGACTCTACGAGCAGTACTTC

clone size: many
J gene: TRBJ2-1
V gene: TRBV5-1
D gene: TRBD2
CDR3 protein: CASSLGLAGGHNEQFF
CDR3 DNA: TGCGCCAGCAGCTTGGGCCTAGCGGGGGGACACAATGAGCAGTTCTTC

clone size: many
J gene: TRBJ2-7
V gene: TRBV7-2
D gene: -
CDR3 protein: CASSLAVGGRTYEQYF
CDR3 DNA: TGTGCCAGCAGCTTAGCAGTGGGCGGGCGCACCTACGAGCAGTACTTC

clone size: many
J gene: TRBJ2-7
V gene: TRBV5-1
D gene: -
CDR3 protein: CASSLGLTGVSFEQYF
CDR3 DNA: TGCGCCAGCAGCTTGGGACTGACCGGGGTTTCGTTTGAGCAGTACTTC

clone size: many
J gene: TRBJ2-3
V gene: TRBV5-1
D gene: -
CDR3 protein: CASRPYPGTDTQYF
CDR3 DNA: TGCGCCAGCAGGCCCTATCCGGGCACAGATACGCAGTATTTT

clone size: many
J gene: TRBJ2-1
V gene: TRBV15
D gene: -
CDR3 protein: CATSRAGGSPGEQFF
CDR3 DNA: TGTGCCACCAGCAGAGCGGGGGGCTCTCCGGGTGAGCAGTTCTTC

clone size: many
J gene: TRBJ2-7
V gene: TRBV7-2
D gene: -
CDR3 protein: CASSLVAVDEQYF
CDR3 DNA: TGTGCCAGCAGCTTGGTGGCAGTTGACGAGCAGTACTTC

clone size: medium-sized
J gene: TRBJ2-1
V gene: TRBV20-1
D gene: TRBD2
CDR3 protein: CSASSGTSGGNEQFF
CDR3 DNA: TGCAGTGCTTCCTCCGGGACTAGCGGGGGCAATGAGCAGTTCTTC

clone size: -
J gene: TRBJ2-1
V gene: TRBV29-1
D gene: -
CDR3 protein: CSVAHVTYNEQFF
CDR3 DNA: TGCAGCGTTGCACACGTTACCTACAATGAGCAGTTCTTC

clone size: once
J gene: TRBJ2-2
V gene: TRBV10-3
D gene: -
CDR3 protein: CDSSLNRGGTGELFF
CDR3 DNA: TGTGACAGCAGTTTGAACAGGGGAGGGACCGGGGAGCTGTTTTTT

clone size: -
J gene: TRBJ1-1
V gene: TRBV20-1
D gene: -
CDR3 protein: CSAQLQGLGTEAFF
CDR3 DNA: TGCAGTGCCCAGCTCCAGGGTTTGGGGACTGAAGCTTTCTTT

clone size: many
J gene: TRBJ2-5
V gene: TRBV5-6
D gene: -
CDR3 protein: CASSLNDLETQYF
CDR3 DNA: TGTGCCAGCAGCTTGAATGATTTAGAGACCCAGTACTTC

clone size: many
J gene: TRBJ1-2
V gene: TRBV11-2
D gene: -
CDR3 protein: CASSLGISTNYGYTF
CDR3 DNA: TGTGCCAGCAGCTTAGGTATATCTACTAACTATGGCTACACCTTC

clone size: many
J gene: TRBJ2-7
V gene: TRBV20-1
D gene: -
CDR3 protein: CSARARGGTYEQYF
CDR3 DNA: TGCAGTGCTAGAGCGAGAGGGGGTACCTACGAGCAGTACTTC

clone size: many
J gene: TRBJ2-7
V gene: TRBV20-1
D gene: -
CDR3 protein: CSARWKDWPYEQYF
CDR3 DNA: TGCAGTGCTAGGTGGAAGGACTGGCCCTACGAGCAGTACTTC

clone size: many
J gene: TRBJ1-1
V gene: TRBV20-1
D gene: -
CDR3 protein: CSARRPNTEAFF
CDR3 DNA: TGCAGTGCTAGAAGACCAAACACTGAAGCTTTCTTT

clone size: many
J gene: TRBJ2-7
V gene: TRBV6-5
D gene: TRBD1
CDR3 protein: CATLDRAYEQYF
CDR3 DNA: TGTGCCACCCTGGACAGGGCCTACGAGCAGTACTTC

clone size: many
J gene: TRBJ1-1
V gene: TRBV20-1
D gene: TRBD1
CDR3 protein: CSARAVLQGRAEAFF
CDR3 DNA: TGCAGTGCTAGAGCTGTCTTACAGGGGAGGGCTGAAGCTTTCTTT

clone size: many
J gene: TRBJ1-1
V gene: TRBV5-1
D gene: -
CDR3 protein: CASSLTSNTEAFF
CDR3 DNA: TGCGCCAGCAGCTTGACCTCGAACACTGAAGCTTTCTTT

clone size: many
J gene: TRBJ1-2
V gene: TRBV6-5
D gene: -
CDR3 protein: CATAGTVNYGYTF
CDR3 DNA: TGTGCCACCGCCGGGACGGTTAACTATGGCTACACCTTC

clone size: many
J gene: TRBJ1-1
V gene: TRBV12-3/TRBV12-4
D gene: -
CDR3 protein: CASSLGGPNTEAFF
CDR3 DNA: TGTGCCAGCAGTTTAGGGGGGCCGAACACTGAAGCTTTCTTT

clone size: many
J gene: TRBJ2-7
V gene: TRBV7-2
D gene: -
CDR3 protein: CASSLPTGTPTYEQYF
CDR3 DNA: TGTGCCAGCAGCTTACCTACCGGGACTCCAACCTACGAGCAGTACTTC

clone size: many
J gene: TRBJ2-5
V gene: TRBV5-1
D gene: -
CDR3 protein: CASSLVEGLQETQYF
CDR3 DNA: TGCGCCAGCAGCTTGGTTGAAGGGCTACAAGAGACCCAGTACTTC

clone size: many
J gene: TRBJ2-7
V gene: TRBV10-2
D gene: -
CDR3 protein: CASSEEGGYYEQYF
CDR3 DNA: TGCGCCAGCAGTGAGGAGGGGGGGTACTACGAGCAGTACTTC

clone size: many
J gene: TRBJ2-3
V gene: TRBV7-2
D gene: TRBD2
CDR3 protein: CASSQSGGLSDTQYF
CDR3 DNA: TGTGCCAGCAGTCAAAGCGGGGGGCTATCAGATACGCAGTATTTT

clone size: many
J gene: TRBJ2-7
V gene: TRBV3-1
D gene: -
CDR3 protein: CASSRTPQGAYFSPEQYF
CDR3 DNA: TGTGCCAGCAGCCGAACTCCCCAGGGCGCCTACTTCTCGCCCGAGCAGTACTTC

clone size: many
J gene: TRBJ2-5
V gene: TRBV7-9
D gene: -
CDR3 protein: CASSHGPRETQYF
CDR3 DNA: TGTGCCAGCAGCCACGGACCCAGAGAGACCCAGTACTTC

clone size: few
J gene: TRBJ1-2
V gene: TRBV5-1
D gene: -
CDR3 protein: CASSASLRVQGSNYGYTF
CDR3 DNA: TGCGCCAGCAGCGCCTCCTTAAGGGTGCAGGGATCAAACTATGGCTACACCTTC

clone size: many
J gene: TRBJ1-1
V gene: TRBV5-1
D gene: -
CDR3 protein: CASSFMEMNTEAFF
CDR3 DNA: TGCGCCAGCAGCTTCATGGAGATGAACACTGAAGCTTTCTTT

clone size: -
J gene: TRBJ1-6
V gene: TRBV2
D gene: -
CDR3 protein: CASSQRTENSPLHF
CDR3 DNA: TGTGCCAGCAGCCAAAGGACGGAGAATTCACCCCTCCACTTT

clone size: many
J gene: TRBJ1-1
V gene: TRBV5-1
D gene: -
CDR3 protein: CASSPPGLENTEAFF
CDR3 DNA: TGCGCCAGCAGCCCTCCGGGACTAGAGAACACTGAAGCTTTCTTT

clone size: many
J gene: TRBJ2-3
V gene: TRBV6-2/TRBV6-3
D gene: -
CDR3 protein: CASLPGETDTQYF
CDR3 DNA: TGTGCCAGCTTGCCAGGAGAAACAGATACGCAGTATTTT

clone size: -
J gene: TRBJ2-6
V gene: TRBV5-1
D gene: TRBD2
CDR3 protein: CASSYGGAGKAGVNVLTF
CDR3 DNA: TGCGCCAGCAGCTACGGAGGAGCGGGAAAGGCTGGGGTCAACGTCCTGACTTTC

clone size: many
J gene: TRBJ2-1
V gene: TRBV4-2
D gene: -
CDR3 protein: CASSQDGGATYNEQFF
CDR3 DNA: TGTGCCAGCAGCCAAGACGGCGGGGCAACCTACAATGAGCAGTTCTTC